These 5 T cell receptor beta chains were sequenced from one sample in a study of T cell responses to AZD1222 COVID-19 vaccine. The data were produced by immunoSEQ multiplex PCR, yet TCRdb's version contains in-frame clones alone and is incomplete. Of 120,000 or so clones in the sample, about nine tenths were seen once. The material sequenced was peripheral blood, taken on day 0 of AZD1222 vaccination. The receptors shown here come from an adult in good health.

The chain recombines TRBV6-5 with TRBJ1-5; possibly TRBD1 for D (5 bases). Germline CDR1 MNHEY, CDR2 SVGAGI. V gave up 6 bases and J gave up 2 bases, with 11 bases separating them. The CDR3 spans 14 residues. In DNA form, the CDR3 reads TGTGCCAGCAGGAAAATGGGGGGCAATCAGCCCCAGCATTTT. Translating gives CASRKMGGNQPQHF.

This clone was seen only a few times. The rearrangement uses TRBV5-1 and TRBJ2-1, with 10 bases matching TRBD1. Germline CDR1 and CDR2: SGHRS and YFSETQ. The CDR3 has 14 amino acids. V trimming: 4 bases; J trimming: 7 bases; junction bases outside the gene matches: 5. For the CDR3, the DNA is TGCGCCAGCAGCCCGGGACAGGGGTGGAATGAGCAGTTCTTC. The encoded protein is CASSPGQGWNEQFF.

The chain uses TRBV28 and TRBJ1-2; perhaps TRBD1 as D (5 bases). The germline V gene has CDR1 MDHEN and CDR2 SYDVKM. The CDR3 totals 15 residues. Between the trimmed V and J ends, which lost 2 bases and 0 bases, there was a span of 10 bases. This CDR3 is CASSLRGTPNYGYTF. The DNA for the CDR3 is TGTGCCAGCAGTTTAAGAGGGACCCCTAACTATGGCTACACCTTC.

V and J are TRBV7-2 and TRBJ2-3; possibly TRBD1 for D (6 bases). V was clipped by 1 base and J by 3 bases, with 14 bases between them. This CDR3 is 16 amino acids long. Per germline, CDR1 SGHTA and CDR2 FQGNSA. In DNA form, the CDR3 reads TGTGCCAGCAGCTTAGGAGGCAGGGGCGGGACAGATACGCAGTATTTT. It is translated as CASSLGGRGGTDTQYF.

This chain uses TRBV28 with TRBJ2-7; a possible D gene is TRBD2 (6 bases). This CDR3 comprises 14 residues. V lost 10 bases and J lost 3, with 19 bases in between. The germline V gene encodes CDR1 MDHEN and CDR2 SYDVKM. The CDR3 DNA follows: TGTGCCACGCAGTCCGGGACTTCATACTACGAGCAGTACTTC. Its protein is CATQSGTSYYEQYF.